These 15 T cell receptor beta chains were all obtained from the same sample, sequenced in a study of high-grade serous ovarian cancer treatment subgroups. The assay was immunoSEQ multiplex PCR, and TCRdb's table has in-frame clones only and misses some. The sample has about 8,600 clones, roughly 70% seen once. The tumor samples were collected prior to definitive surgery or chemotherapy. Input material: tumor tissue. The origin of the receptors is a human donor with high-grade serous ovarian cancer.

V and J are TRBV29-1 and TRBJ2-5, with D maybe TRBD2 (7 bases). V lost 4 bases and J 2 bases, leaving 14 bases between the germline ends. CDR3 length equals 14 residues. The germline V gene encodes CDR1 SQVTM and CDR2 ANQGSEA. Here the CDR3 DNA reads TGCAGCGTTGTGAGGGGAGGGGGGCAAGAGACCCAGTACTTC. Encoded protein: CSVVRGGGQETQYF.

This chain uses TRBV10-3 with TRBJ2-7, with a possible D match to TRBD1 (5 bases). The V gene lost 8 bases and the J gene lost 2 bases, with 13 bases spanning the gap. CDR3 length: 13 residues. The germline gives CDR1 ENHRY, CDR2 SYGVKD. The CDR3 loop reads CAIEGVLTYEQYF. As DNA, the CDR3 is TGTGCCATCGAAGGGGTGCTGACCTACGAGCAGTACTTC.

The chain links TRBV7-9 to TRBJ2-7; 7 nucleotides agree with TRBD1. CDR3 size: 18 residues. V was pared by 2 bases and J by 2 bases, with 15 bases of the junction left unmatched. CDR1 is SEHNR and CDR2 is FQNEAQ in the germline V gene (reference sequence). CDR3 sequence: CASSLIGTVNIPTYEQYF. In DNA form, the CDR3 reads TGTGCCAGCAGCTTAATCGGGACAGTCAACATACCTACCTACGAGCAGTACTTC.

This chain links TRBV19 with TRBJ2-5; D remains unclear. Trimming cost V 1 base and J 2 bases, with 5 bases left between them. The germline CDR1 and CDR2 sequences are LNHDA and SQIVND (reference sequence). CDR3 size: 13 residues. CDR3 DNA: TGTGCCAGTAGTATAGGGGATCAAGAGACCCAGTACTTC. Translated: CASSIGDQETQYF.

The chain employs TRBV5-5 and TRBJ1-2, with a tentative D call TRBD1 (6 bases). CDR1 is SGHKS, CDR2 YYEKEE, per germline (reference sequence). This CDR3 comprises 15 residues. V lost 0 bases and J lost 7, with 16 bases in between. CDR3 loop: CASSLARGASGGYTF. CDR3 bases: TGTGCCAGCAGCTTGGCGAGGGGGGCTTCGGGTGGCTACACCTTC.

The V gene is TRBV9, the J gene TRBJ2-3; D possibly matches TRBD1 or TRBD2 (5 bases each). Germline V gene sequence: CDR1 SGDLS, CDR2 YYNGEE. The CDR3 is 16 amino acids. Trimming removed 0 bases at V and 6 bases at J, with 17 bases between. Here the CDR3 reads CASSVGGAQLGDTQYF. The CDR3 DNA is TGTGCCAGCAGCGTAGGAGGGGCACAGCTCGGGGATACGCAGTATTTT. The full variable domain, with the rest looked up from reference TRBV9 and TRBJ2-3, is DSGVTQTPKHLITATGQRVTLRCSPRSGDLSVYWYQQSLDQGLQFLIQYYNGEERAKGNILERFSAQQFPDLHSELNLSSLELGDSALYFCASSVGGAQLGDTQYFGPGTRLTVL.

The chain combines TRBV6-5 with TRBJ2-2, with D possibly being TRBD1 (6 bases). CDR1 MNHEY and CDR2 SVGAGI come from the germline V gene. V was trimmed by 2 bases and J by 0 bases, leaving 10 bases between them. The CDR3 has 16 residues. CDR3 protein: CASSYRRGANTGELFF. In nucleotides, the CDR3 is TGTGCCAGCAGTTACCGCAGGGGAGCGAACACCGGGGAGCTGTTTTTT.

The V call is TRBV27, the J call TRBJ2-5; 7 nucleotides line up with TRBD2. The end of the DNA fits TRBJ2-7 better, so the J call may be wrong. CDR3 length equals 15 residues. Germline V gives CDR1 MNHEY, CDR2 SMNVEV (reference sequence). The CDR3 nucleotides are TGTGCCAGCAGTTTCAGCGGGACCGACCGAACCGAGCAGTACTTC. Amino acid sequence: CASSFSGTDRTEQYF.

V usage is TRBV15 and J usage is TRBJ1-3, with D perhaps matching TRBD1 (5 bases). This CDR3 has 16 residues. Per the germline V gene, CDR1 is LNHNV and CDR2 is YYDKDF (reference sequence). Deletions cut 2 bases from V and 0 bases from J, with 11 bases between. For the CDR3, the DNA is TGTGCCACCAGCAGATCACAGGTCGACTCTGGAAACACCATATATTTT. The encoded protein is CATSRSQVDSGNTIYF.

The rearrangement links TRBV18 to TRBJ1-5; TRBD1 agrees at 7 bases. Germline CDR1 is KGHSH and CDR2 is LQKENI. The J segment lost 3 bases and the V segment lost 3 bases, leaving 2 bases of the junction unmatched. The CDR3 is 14 amino acids. Written as DNA, the CDR3 is TGTGCCAGCTCACCGGGGACAGTCAATCAGCCCCAGCATTTT. Amino acid sequence: CASSPGTVNQPQHF.

The rearrangement links TRBV14 to TRBJ1-1; 8 bases map to TRBD1. The germline gives CDR1 SGHDN, CDR2 FVKESK. The CDR3 runs to 14 residues. The V segment lost 3 bases and the J segment 7 bases; nucleotides outside the gene matches: 7. The CDR3 here is CASSHYSGGNEAFF. The CDR3 bases are TGTGCCAGCAGCCATTATTCAGGGGGCAATGAAGCTTTCTTT.

This clone was detected only once. V gene TRBV7-2 combines with J gene TRBJ1-1, with a weak D call TRBD1 (6 bases). Per germline, CDR1 SGHTA and CDR2 FQGNSA. The CDR3 consists of 13 residues. V was shortened by 2 bases and J by 5 bases, with 9 bases between the two germline ends. CDR3 amino acids: CASSLRRGTEAFF. DNA of the CDR3: TGTGCCAGCAGCTTAAGAAGGGGGACTGAAGCTTTCTTT.

This clone was observed a handful of times. V gene TRBV2 combines with J gene TRBJ2-7, with D possibly being TRBD1 or TRBD2 (7 bases each). This CDR3 has 14 residues. Germline values: CDR1 SNHLY, CDR2 FYNNEI. V dropped 10 bases and J dropped 0 bases, with 16 bases sitting between them. The CDR3 DNA follows: TGTGCCATCATTTCAGGGGGGGGCTCCTACGAGCAGTACTTC. Its translation: CAIISGGGSYEQYF.

This chain connects TRBV7-8 to TRBJ2-7; a possible D gene is TRBD1 (5 bases). Trimming pared 5 bases from V and 9 bases from J, leaving 11 bases between. The CDR3 totals 11 residues. Per the germline V gene, CDR1 is SGHVS and CDR2 is FQNEAQ. The CDR3: CASSDTGPQYF. The CDR3 DNA is TGTGCCAGCAGCGACACAGGACCGCAGTACTTC.

CDR3 loop: CASSPWTETEAFF. The CDR3 DNA is TGTGCCAGCAGTCCCTGGACAGAGACTGAAGCTTTCTTT. The rearrangement uses TRBV27 and TRBJ1-1, with a possible D match to TRBD1 (6 bases). CDR3 length: 13 amino acids. With 5 bases removed from V and 5 bases from J, the gap between germline ends came to 12 bases. Germline lookup yields CDR1 MNHEY and CDR2 SMNVEV (reference sequence).